This T cell receptor beta chain was identified in a study of T cell repertoires in cytomegalovirus infection. On the study more broadly: CMV infection and matching HLA type were both indicated by public TCR beta signatures. Findings of the study overall: HLA-C-restricted, CMV-specific TCR beta clonotypes were dominant ex vivo.

This clonotype appeared many times. Antigen specificity is unknown. The CDR3 covers 14 residues. The ends lost 6 bases at V and 7 bases at J; junction bases unmatched: 8. Per the germline V gene, CDR1 is SQVTM and CDR2 is ANQGSEA. TCRdb passed the reads through MiXCR, listing each CDR3 protein once. The profile shows approximately 500,000 distinct CDR3 sequences, 16% of them singletons. Sequencing used CD8+ T cells from PBMCs. The V gene is TRBV29-1, the J gene TRBJ2-1, with 11 nucleotides matching TRBD1. The receptor was derived from a human donor in good health (CMV status not recorded). Some clones in this sample may be carry-over from other donors' samples. The CDR3 bases are TGCAGCGTGGAGACCGGGACAGGGGGTAATGAGCAGTTCTTC. Its protein product is CSVETGTGGNEQFF.